One sample yielded the 24 T cell receptor beta chains listed below, sequenced in a study of T cells after yellow fever vaccination. TCRdb passed the 5' RACE reads through MiXCR, listing each CDR3 protein once. Of about 160,000 distinct CDR3 sequences detected, about 7% appear once; the ten largest clones hold more than 2.5%. Specimen: CD4+ T cells sorted from PBMCs, collected about 5 days after the first yellow fever vaccination. The receptors were gathered from a man aged 18-30 years who received the YFV17D yellow fever vaccine.

As for this clonotype: This could be a read error, since a much larger clone is one nucleotide away. The gene calls are TRBV5-1 and TRBJ1-1, with a weak D call TRBD1 (6 bases). This CDR3 is 15 amino acids long. Germline V gene sequence: CDR1 SGHRS, CDR2 YFSETQ. V was trimmed by 3 bases and J by 0 bases, leaving 12 bases between them. CDR3 amino acids: CASSSLQGVNTEAFF. Here the CDR3 DNA reads TGCGCCAGCAGCTCCCTACAGGGAGTGAACACTGAAGCTTTCTTT. The full variable domain, completed using reference TRBV5-1 and TRBJ1-1, is KAGVTQTPRYLIKTRGQQVTLSCSPISGHRSVSWYQQTPGQGLQFLFEYFSETQRNKGNFPGRFSGRQFSNSRSEMNVSTLELGDSALYLCASSSLQGVNTEAFFGQGTRLTVV.

This clonotype has only a few counts. The rearrangement joins TRBV11-2 to TRBJ2-7; TRBD2 might be the D (6 bases). The V gene lost 4 bases and the J gene lost 6 bases, with 16 bases spanning the gap. Germline loops: CDR1 SGHAT, CDR2 FQNNGV. The CDR3 spans 14 residues. CDR3 protein: CASSSTFRDSEQYF. CDR3 DNA: TGTGCCAGCAGCTCCACATTCAGGGACTCCGAGCAGTACTTC.

This clonotype turned up a few times. J is TRBJ2-2 and V is TRBV5-5; D is uncertain. The CDR3 length is 15 residues. Germline V CDR1 and CDR2: SGHKS, YYEKEE (reference sequence). Trimming took 0 bases from V and 6 from J, leaving 12 bases between them. The CDR3 spells CASSLVLSGAGELFF. The CDR3, as DNA: TGTGCCAGCAGCTTGGTATTATCTGGGGCCGGGGAGCTGTTTTTT.

In its sample, this clonotype was seen a few times. The chain links TRBV4-3 to TRBJ1-3; 7 bases map to TRBD1. The CDR3 contains 16 residues. The trim removed 0 bases at V and 7 bases at J, leaving 9 bases unmatched. Germline V gene data show CDR1 as LGHNA and CDR2 as YSLEER. CDR3 sequence: CASSQDYHRGKNTIYF. DNA of the CDR3: TGCGCCAGCAGCCAAGATTACCACAGGGGAAAGAACACCATATATTTT.

This clonotype was seen more than once but under ten times. This chain joins TRBV7-2 and TRBJ2-7; 14 bases line up with TRBD2. The CDR3 is made up of 16 amino acids. The ends lost 1 base at V and 7 bases at J; junction bases unmatched: 6. The germline CDR1 and CDR2 sequences are SGHTA and FQGNSA. The CDR3, as DNA: TGTGCCAGCAGCTTAGTTGGGACTAGCGGGGGACCTGAGCAGTACTTC. The encoded protein is CASSLVGTSGGPEQYF.

This clonotype was picked up a small number of times. The chain joins TRBV5-1 to TRBJ2-3; the match to TRBD2 covers 11 bases. V dropped 4 bases and J dropped 3; count of bases not matched to a gene: 7. The germline CDR1 and CDR2 sequences are SGHRS and YFSETQ. This CDR3 is built from 16 residues. The CDR3 DNA follows: TGCGCCAGCAGCCTTAGCGGGGGGGCCGGGACAGATACGCAGTATTTT. Amino acids: CASSLSGGAGTDTQYF.

This clonotype is termed medium-sized. The chain links TRBV5-1 to TRBJ2-6; D not resolved. The CDR3 has 14 amino acids. The germline gives CDR1 SGHRS, CDR2 YFSETQ. The V and J ends lost 1 base and 1 base respectively, with 3 bases between them. In DNA form, the CDR3 reads TGCGCCAGCAGCTTGTGGTCTGGGGCCAACGTCCTGACTTTC. Amino acids: CASSLWSGANVLTF.

Only a few counts were recorded for this clonotype. The chain recombines TRBV7-2 with TRBJ2-3; 9 bases fit TRBD2. Germline CDR1 is SGHTA and CDR2 is FQGNSA. This CDR3 has 14 amino acids. Trimming took 7 bases from V and 0 from J; bases not matched to a gene: 2. The CDR3 region has the DNA TGTGCCAGCAAAAGCGGGGGGAGCACAGATACGCAGTATTTT. Amino acids: CASKSGGSTDTQYF.

This clonotype was counted at least ten times. V usage is TRBV20-1 and J usage is TRBJ2-3; D is ambiguous. The V end was cut by 1 base, the J end by 0 bases, with 11 bases between. There are 15 residues in the CDR3. CDR1 is DFQATT and CDR2 is SNEGSKA in the germline V gene (reference sequence). The CDR3 region is CSARAPINSTDTQYF. CDR3 nucleotide sequence: TGCAGTGCTAGAGCTCCAATAAATAGCACAGATACGCAGTATTTT.

This clonotype was recorded many times. V and J are TRBV6-1 and TRBJ2-5, with D unclear. The V gene's germline CDR1 is MNHNS and CDR2 SASEGT. V was clipped by 0 bases and J by 3 bases, with 11 bases between them. The CDR3 consists of 15 residues. In nucleotides, the CDR3 is TGTGCCAGCAGTGAAGCGCTGGCAATAAAAGAGACCCAGTACTTC. This translates into CASSEALAIKETQYF.

The V and J genes are TRBV29-1 and TRBJ2-5; no definite D call. V was clipped by 4 bases and J by 9 bases, with 15 bases between them. Germline lookup yields CDR1 SQVTM and CDR2 ANQGSEA. This CDR3 contains 12 residues. As DNA, the CDR3 is TGCAGCGTTGCCCTACTTGAAGAAGCCCAGTACTTC. Translation gives CSVALLEEAQYF.

This clonotype has at least ten counts. V gene TRBV12-3 or TRBV12-4 combines with J gene TRBJ2-2; 8 positions agree with TRBD2. The CDR3 is made up of 17 amino acids. Germline trimming cut 1 base from V and 1 base from J; bases unmatched to any gene: 5. Written as DNA, the CDR3 is TGTGCCAGCAGTTTAGAGGGTCTAGCGGGGAACACCGGGGAGCTGTTTTTT. It translates to CASSLEGLAGNTGELFF.

V usage is TRBV27 and J usage is TRBJ1-2; 7 bases match TRBD1. Germline V CDR1 and CDR2: MNHEY, SMNVEV (reference sequence). With 3 bases clipped from V and 2 bases from J, the junction kept 6 bases outside the gene matches. This CDR3 is 15 amino acids long. This CDR3 reads CASSLQGGRNYGYTF. The CDR3 coding sequence is TGTGCCAGCAGTTTGCAGGGGGGTAGGAACTATGGCTACACCTTC.

There are a few counts of this clonotype. The V gene is TRBV9, the J gene TRBJ1-2; unclear D gene. The V end lost 4 bases, the J end lost 5 bases, and 15 bases lay between the germline ends. In germline, CDR1 is SGDLS, CDR2 YYNGEE. This CDR3 is 14 amino acids long. CDR3 in amino acids: CASSPHETDYGYTF. The CDR3 DNA sequence: TGTGCCAGCAGCCCCCATGAGACGGATTATGGCTACACCTTC.

This clonotype appeared many times. The chain employs TRBV7-2 and TRBJ1-2, with 7 bases that match TRBD1. J was trimmed by 3 bases and V by 5 bases; bases with no gene match: 3. CDR1 and CDR2 from the germline V gene are SGHTA and FQGNSA. The length of the CDR3 is 13 residues. The CDR3 sequence: CASSVDRDYGYTF. CDR3 in DNA: TGTGCCAGCAGCGTAGACAGGGACTATGGCTACACCTTC. Variable domain in full (rest from reference TRBV7-2 and TRBJ1-2): GAGVSQSPSNKVTEKGKDVELRCDPISGHTALYWYRQSLGQGLEFLIYFQGNSAPDKSGLPSDRFSAERTGGSVSTLTIQRTQQEDSAVYLCASSVDRDYGYTFGSGTRLTVV.

The J gene is TRBJ2-7, the V gene TRBV29-1; 7 bases align to TRBD2. Germline V gene data show CDR1 as SQVTM and CDR2 as ANQGSEA. The CDR3 loop spans 13 amino acids. CDR3 residues: CSNWGGGTYEQYV. CDR3 in DNA: TGCAGTAATTGGGGGGGAGGCACCTACGAGCAGTACGTC.

The rearrangement links TRBV18 to TRBJ1-2, with a tentative D call TRBD1 (6 bases). CDR1 KGHSH and CDR2 LQKENI come from the germline V gene. The CDR3 has 14 residues. Trimming shortened V by 2 bases and J by 0 bases, and 7 bases separated the two germline ends. For the CDR3, the DNA is TGTGCCAGCTCACCAGACAGGACTAACTATGGCTACACCTTC. Its translation is CASSPDRTNYGYTF. Full variable domain (missing parts from reference TRBV18 and TRBJ1-2): NAGVMQNPRHLVRRRGQEARLRCSPMKGHSHVYWYRQLPEEGLKFMVYLQKENIIDESGMPKERFSAEFPKEGPSILRIQQVVRGDSAAYFCASSPDRTNYGYTFGSGTRLTVV.

This clonotype has a handful of counts. V gene TRBV3-1 combines with J gene TRBJ2-2, with TRBD2 identical over 8 bases. V shed 3 bases and J 5 bases; nucleotides not matched to a gene: 11. The CDR3 runs to 17 residues. From germline, CDR1 is LGHDT and CDR2 YNNKEL (reference sequence). The CDR3 is CASSQELGGAGTGELFF. CDR3 DNA sequence: TGTGCCAGCAGCCAGGAACTCGGGGGGGCGGGGACCGGGGAGCTGTTTTTT. The complete variable domain, with remaining parts taken from reference TRBV3-1 and TRBJ2-2, reads DTAVSQTPKYLVTQMGNDKSIKCEQNLGHDTMYWYKQDSKKFLKIMFSYNNKELIINETVPNRFSPKSPDKAHLNLHINSLELGDSAVYFCASSQELGGAGTGELFFGEGSRLTVL.

This clonotype has at least ten counts. This chain links TRBV7-9 with TRBJ2-3, with D uncertain. V lost 5 bases and J lost 1, with 16 bases in between. The CDR3 contains 16 residues. Germline assignment: CDR1 SEHNR and CDR2 FQNEAQ (reference sequence). DNA for the CDR3: TGTGCCAGCAGCCACAGCAAGGGTAGGGGCACAGATACGCAGTATTTT. As protein: CASSHSKGRGTDTQYF.

This clonotype appeared many times. Here the CDR3 reads CASSPIGLAYYEQYV. The CDR3 nucleotides read TGTGCCAGCAGCCCGATAGGACTAGCTTACTACGAGCAGTACGTC. The chain couples TRBV6-2 or TRBV6-3 to TRBJ2-7, with 8 bases identical to TRBD2. The CDR3 has 15 residues. The germline V gene encodes CDR1 MNHEY and CDR2 SVGEGT. V lost 6 bases, J lost 3 bases, and 10 bases stayed unmatched.

J is TRBJ1-1 and V is TRBV7-2; D gene unclear. From germline, CDR1 is SGHTA and CDR2 FQGNSA. The CDR3 totals 13 residues. Trimming shortened V by 7 bases and J by 0 bases, and 9 bases separated the two germline ends. The DNA for the CDR3 is TGTGCCAGCACCTTCCGAGTGAACACTGAAGCTTTCTTT. As protein: CASTFRVNTEAFF.

There are many counts of this clonotype. This chain links TRBV4-3 with TRBJ2-5; D might be TRBD1 (6 bases). The V gene lost 0 bases and the J gene lost 7 bases, with 9 bases spanning the gap. Germline V CDR1 and CDR2: LGHNA, YSLEER. The CDR3 sequence is 13 residues long. This chain's CDR3 is CASSQDSRGTQYF. The CDR3 coding sequence is TGCGCCAGCAGCCAAGATAGCAGGGGGACCCAGTACTTC.

The genes are TRBV27 and TRBJ1-1; D might be TRBD1 (5 bases). The CDR3 is made up of 15 amino acids. V lost 4 bases to trimming and J lost 1 base, with 13 bases between them. The germline gives CDR1 MNHEY, CDR2 SMNVEV (reference sequence). The CDR3 DNA reads as TGTGCCAGCAGTTCCCCTGGGGCCGGGAACACTGAAGCTTTCTTT. Its protein product is CASSSPGAGNTEAFF.

With respect to this clonotype: A much more abundant neighbour one base away suggests this may be a read error. The chain has TRBV7-3 and TRBJ2-1; maybe TRBD2 (5 bases). V was trimmed by 5 bases and J by 9 bases, leaving 11 bases between them. This CDR3 is 12 amino acids long. Germline CDR1 is SGHTA and CDR2 is FQGTGA. The CDR3 is CASSPSRVEQFF. The CDR3 region has the DNA TGTGCCAGCAGCCCATCGAGGGTTGAGCAGTTCTTC.